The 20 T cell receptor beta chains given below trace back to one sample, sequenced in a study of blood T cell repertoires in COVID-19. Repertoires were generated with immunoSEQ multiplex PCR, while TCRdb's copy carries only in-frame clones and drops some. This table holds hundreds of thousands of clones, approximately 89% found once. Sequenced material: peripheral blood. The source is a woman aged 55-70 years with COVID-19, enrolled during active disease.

DNA of the CDR3: TGTGCCAGCATCCCTGGGGGGAGTGAGACCCAGTACTTC. This codes for CASIPGGSETQYF. The chain links TRBV28 to TRBJ2-5; D is perhaps TRBD2 (6 bases). The V gene's germline CDR1 is MDHEN and CDR2 SYDVKM. The CDR3 runs 13 residues. Trimming took off 7 bases at V and 5 bases at J, with 14 bases between the two ends.

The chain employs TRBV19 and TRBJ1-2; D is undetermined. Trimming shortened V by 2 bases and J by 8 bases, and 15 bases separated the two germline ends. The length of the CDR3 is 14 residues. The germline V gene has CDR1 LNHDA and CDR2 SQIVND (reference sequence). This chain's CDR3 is CASSISLGREGYTF. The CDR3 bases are TGTGCCAGTAGTATAAGCTTAGGCCGGGAAGGCTACACCTTC.

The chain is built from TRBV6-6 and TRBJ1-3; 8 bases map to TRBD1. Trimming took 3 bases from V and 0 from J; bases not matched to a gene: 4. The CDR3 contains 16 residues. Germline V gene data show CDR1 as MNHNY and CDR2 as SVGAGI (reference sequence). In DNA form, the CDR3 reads TGTGCCAGCAGTTATAGGGGACAGGACTCTGGAAACACCATATATTTT. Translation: CASSYRGQDSGNTIYF.

CDR3 in amino acids: CASSPQLNTEAFF. The CDR3 nucleotides read TGTGCCAGTAGCCCCCAGTTGAACACTGAAGCTTTCTTT. The rearrangement uses TRBV19 and TRBJ1-1; no clear D gene. The CDR3 is 13 amino acids. V was trimmed by 6 bases and J by 0 bases, leaving 8 bases between them. Germline CDR1 and CDR2: LNHDA and SQIVND (reference sequence).

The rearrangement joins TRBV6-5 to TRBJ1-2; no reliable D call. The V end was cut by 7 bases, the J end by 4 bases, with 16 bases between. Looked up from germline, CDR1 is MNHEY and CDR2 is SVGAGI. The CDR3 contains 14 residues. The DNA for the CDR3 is TGTGCCAGCACTCCGTCCCCGCAGATCTATGGCTACACCTTC. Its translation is CASTPSPQIYGYTF.

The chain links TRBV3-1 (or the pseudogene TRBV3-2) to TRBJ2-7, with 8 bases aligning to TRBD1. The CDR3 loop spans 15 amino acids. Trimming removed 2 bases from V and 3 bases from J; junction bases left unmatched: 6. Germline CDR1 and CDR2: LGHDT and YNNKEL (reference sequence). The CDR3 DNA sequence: TGTGCCAGCAGCCAAACTCAGGGGGCCGGCTACGAGCAGTACTTC. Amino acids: CASSQTQGAGYEQYF.

CDR3 protein: CASSPGQALEQYF. CDR3 sequence (DNA): TGTGCCAGCTCGCCGGGACAGGCTCTCGAGCAGTACTTC. V gene TRBV18 combines with J gene TRBJ2-7, with 8 bases matching TRBD1. The length of the CDR3 is 13 residues. V shed 6 bases and J 6 bases; nucleotides not matched to a gene: 7. Germline V gene lookup returns CDR1 KGHSH and CDR2 LQKENI.

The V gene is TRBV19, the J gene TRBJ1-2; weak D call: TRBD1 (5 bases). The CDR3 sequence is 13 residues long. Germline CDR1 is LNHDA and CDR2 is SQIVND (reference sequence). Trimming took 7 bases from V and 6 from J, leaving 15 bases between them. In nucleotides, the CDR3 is TGTGCCAGTACCGACCTCCAGGGAAATGGCTACACCTTC. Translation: CASTDLQGNGYTF.

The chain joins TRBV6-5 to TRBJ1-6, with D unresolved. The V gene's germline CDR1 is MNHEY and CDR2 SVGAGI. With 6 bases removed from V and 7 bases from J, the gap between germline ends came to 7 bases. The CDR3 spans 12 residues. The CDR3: CASRLLNSPLHF. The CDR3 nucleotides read TGTGCCAGCAGGCTCCTAAATTCACCCCTCCACTTT.

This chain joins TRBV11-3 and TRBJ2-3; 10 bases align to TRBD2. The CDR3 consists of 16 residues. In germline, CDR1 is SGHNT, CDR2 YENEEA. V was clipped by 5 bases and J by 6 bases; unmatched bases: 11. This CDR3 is CASSGPQRGGRDTQYF. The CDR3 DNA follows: TGTGCCAGCAGCGGGCCTCAGCGGGGGGGCCGGGATACGCAGTATTTT.

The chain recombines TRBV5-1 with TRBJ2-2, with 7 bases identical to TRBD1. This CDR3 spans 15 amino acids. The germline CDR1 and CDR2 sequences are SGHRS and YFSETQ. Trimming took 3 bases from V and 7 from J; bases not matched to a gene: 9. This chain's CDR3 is CASSSRDSRNGELFF. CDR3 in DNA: TGCGCCAGCAGCTCCCGGGACAGCCGGAACGGGGAGCTGTTTTTT.

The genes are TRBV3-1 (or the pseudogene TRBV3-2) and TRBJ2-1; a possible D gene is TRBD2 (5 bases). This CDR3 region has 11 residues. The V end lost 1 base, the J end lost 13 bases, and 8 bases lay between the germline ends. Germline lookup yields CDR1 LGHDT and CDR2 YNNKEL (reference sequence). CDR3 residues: CASSQAGYQFF. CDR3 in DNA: TGTGCCAGCAGCCAAGCGGGGTATCAGTTCTTC.

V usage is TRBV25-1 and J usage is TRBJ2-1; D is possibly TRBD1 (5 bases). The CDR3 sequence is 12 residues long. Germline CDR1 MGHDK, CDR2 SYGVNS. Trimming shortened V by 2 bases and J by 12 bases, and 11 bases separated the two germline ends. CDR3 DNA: TGTGCCAGCAGTGAAATGGGCAGGGCGCAGTTCTTC. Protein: CASSEMGRAQFF. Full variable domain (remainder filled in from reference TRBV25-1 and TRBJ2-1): EADIYQTPRYLVIGTGKKITLECSQTMGHDKMYWYQQDPGMELHLIHYSYGVNSTEKGDLSSESTVSRIRTEHFPLTLESARPSHTSQYLCASSEMGRAQFFGPGTRLTVL.

The CDR3 is CASSYQGPDRGEGYTF. The CDR3 DNA reads as TGTGCCAGCAGTTACCAGGGACCGGACAGGGGGGAAGGCTACACCTTC. The chain employs TRBV6-5 and TRBJ1-2, with 10 nucleotides matching TRBD1. Germline loops: CDR1 MNHEY, CDR2 SVGAGI. Losses at the gene ends were 2 bases for V and 8 bases for J; bases not matched to a gene: 11. CDR3 length: 16 residues.

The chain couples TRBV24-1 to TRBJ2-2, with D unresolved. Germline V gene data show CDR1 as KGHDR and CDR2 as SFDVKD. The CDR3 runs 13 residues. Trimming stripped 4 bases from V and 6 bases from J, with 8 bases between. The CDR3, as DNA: TGTGCCACCAGTGACCTCCCAGCCGGGGAGCTGTTTTTT. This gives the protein CATSDLPAGELFF.

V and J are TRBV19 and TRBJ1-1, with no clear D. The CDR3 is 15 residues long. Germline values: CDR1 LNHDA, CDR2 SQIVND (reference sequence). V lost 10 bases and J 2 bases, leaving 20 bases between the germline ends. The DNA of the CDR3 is TGTGCCATTCAAGACCTCCGGGGTGCAAACACTGAAGCTTTCTTT. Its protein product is CAIQDLRGANTEAFF.

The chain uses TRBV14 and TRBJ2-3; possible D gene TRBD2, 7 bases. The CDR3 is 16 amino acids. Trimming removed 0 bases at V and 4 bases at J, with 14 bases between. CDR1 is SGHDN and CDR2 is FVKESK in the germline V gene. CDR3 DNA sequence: TGTGCCAGCAGCCAAGAGAACGGGGGGCCCGCAGATACGCAGTATTTT. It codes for CASSQENGGPADTQYF.

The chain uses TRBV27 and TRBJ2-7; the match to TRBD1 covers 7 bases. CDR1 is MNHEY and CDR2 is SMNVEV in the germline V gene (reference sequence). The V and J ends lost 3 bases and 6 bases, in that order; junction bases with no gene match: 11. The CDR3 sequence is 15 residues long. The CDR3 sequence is CASSFDDREGREQYF. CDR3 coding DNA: TGTGCCAGCAGTTTCGACGACAGGGAAGGGCGCGAGCAGTACTTC.

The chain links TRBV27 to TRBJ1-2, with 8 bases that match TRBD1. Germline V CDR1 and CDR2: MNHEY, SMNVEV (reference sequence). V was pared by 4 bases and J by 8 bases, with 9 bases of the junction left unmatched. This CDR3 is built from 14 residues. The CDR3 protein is CASSYGQGSPGYTF. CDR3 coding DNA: TGTGCCAGCAGTTACGGACAGGGTTCTCCCGGCTACACCTTC.

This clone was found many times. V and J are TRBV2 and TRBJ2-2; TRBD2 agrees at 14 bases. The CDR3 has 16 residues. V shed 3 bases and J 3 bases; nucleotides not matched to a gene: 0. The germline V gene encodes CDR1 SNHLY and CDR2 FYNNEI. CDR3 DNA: TGTGCCAGCAGTGAGACTAGCGGGGGGGACACCGGGGAGCTGTTTTTT. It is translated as CASSETSGGDTGELFF.